This T cell receptor beta chain was found in a study of T cell repertoires in cytomegalovirus infection. At the level of the study: CMV epitopes used comprised recently identified HLA-C-restricted ones and well-studied HLA-B-restricted ones.

TCRdb re-called the reads with MiXCR, one entry per CDR3 protein. This sample has about 110,000 distinct CDR3 sequences, with 29% found just once. Remarks on this clonotype: The antigen remains undetermined.

Study findings and constraints: It was HLA-C-restricted CMV-specific TCR beta clonotypes that dominated the response ex vivo.

Germline lookup yields CDR1 SEHNR and CDR2 FQNEAQ (reference sequence). Trimming removed 3 bases from V and 0 bases from J, with 12 bases in between. The CDR3 consists of 15 residues. The material sequenced was CD8+ T cells from cultured PBMCs, taken from culture after CMV antigen stimulation. This sequence was found in a human donor in good health (CMV status not recorded). Some clones in this sample may be carry-over from other donors' samples. This sequence joins TRBV7-9 and TRBJ2-7; no reliable D call. CDR3 in DNA: TGTGCCAGCAGCTTGAGCCCGGAGAGCTCCTACGAGCAGTACTTC. Encoded protein: CASSLSPESSYEQYF.